The sequence of this T cell receptor beta chain was determined in a study of shared clonotypes between healthy human individuals. Every donor was a Caucasian adult from Nashville, Tennessee. Deletions cut 8 bases from V and 6 bases from J, with 18 bases between. The germline gives CDR1 SGHRS, CDR2 YFSETQ. CDR3 length equals 13 residues. Study-level findings and limits: Only blood samples were collected, and tissue repertoires likely differ.

There are a few counts of this clone. Its antigen is not identified. The assay was immunoSEQ multiplex PCR, and TCRdb's table has in-frame clones only and misses some. The sample shows some 530,000 clones, around 73% of them seen only once. This sequence was found in a woman in her thirties or forties in good health. Some clones in this sample may be carry-over from other donors' samples. The sequenced sample consisted of PBMCs. The chain combines TRBV5-1 with TRBJ2-7; tentative D call: TRBD2 (5 bases). CDR3 DNA sequence: TGCGCCAGTACCCAGGACGGAGGATTCGAGCAGTACTTC. This gives the protein CASTQDGGFEQYF.